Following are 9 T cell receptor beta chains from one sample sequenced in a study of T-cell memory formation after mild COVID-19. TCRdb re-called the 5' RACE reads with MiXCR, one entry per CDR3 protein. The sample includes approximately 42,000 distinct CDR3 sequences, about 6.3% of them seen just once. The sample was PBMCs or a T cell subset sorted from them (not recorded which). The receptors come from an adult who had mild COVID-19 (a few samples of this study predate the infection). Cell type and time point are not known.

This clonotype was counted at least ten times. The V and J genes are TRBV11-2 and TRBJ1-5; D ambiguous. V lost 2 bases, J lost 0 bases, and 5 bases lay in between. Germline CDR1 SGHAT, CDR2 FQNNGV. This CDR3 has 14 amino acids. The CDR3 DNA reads TGTGCCAGCAGCTTAACAGCTAGCAATCAGCCCCAGCATTTT. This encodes CASSLTASNQPQHF.

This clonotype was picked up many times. The CDR3: CSALSRQSQQPQHF. The DNA of the CDR3 is TGCAGTGCACTTTCTCGCCAGTCGCAGCAGCCCCAGCATTTT. This chain connects TRBV20-1 to TRBJ1-5; D is ambiguous. Germline V gene data show CDR1 as DFQATT and CDR2 as SNEGSKA (reference sequence). Trimming cost V 6 bases and J 7 bases, with 19 bases left between them. This CDR3 has 14 residues.

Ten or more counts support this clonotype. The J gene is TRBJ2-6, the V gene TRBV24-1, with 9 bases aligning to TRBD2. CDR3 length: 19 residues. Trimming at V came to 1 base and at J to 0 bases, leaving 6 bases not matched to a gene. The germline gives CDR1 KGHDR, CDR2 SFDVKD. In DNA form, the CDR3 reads TGTGCCACCAGTGATTTTTTAGCGGGGGACAACTCTGGGGCCAACGTCCTGACTTTC. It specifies CATSDFLAGDNSGANVLTF.

CDR3 amino acids: CSKTWGGELFF. The CDR3 bases are TGCAGTAAAACGTGGGGCGGAGAGCTGTTTTTT. This chain connects TRBV29-1 to TRBJ2-2, with D maybe TRBD1 (5 bases). The CDR3 has 11 amino acids. The germline V gene has CDR1 SQVTM and CDR2 ANQGSEA.

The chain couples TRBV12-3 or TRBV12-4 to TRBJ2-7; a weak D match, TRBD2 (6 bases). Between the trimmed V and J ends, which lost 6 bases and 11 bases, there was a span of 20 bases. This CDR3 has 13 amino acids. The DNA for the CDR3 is TGTGCCAGCAGCCCTAGCGACTTTACCAGAAAGTACTTC. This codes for CASSPSDFTRKYF.

The CDR3 region has the DNA TGTGCCAGCAGCGCAGCCTGGGCCGGGACTAGCGGGAGGGCAGCGACAGATACGCAGTATTTT. Translated: CASSAAWAGTSGRAATDTQYF. The chain uses TRBV7-9 and TRBJ2-3, with TRBD2 identical over 16 bases. V dropped 5 bases and J dropped 3; count of bases not matched to a gene: 17. Germline CDR1 and CDR2: SEHNR and FQNEAQ (reference sequence). The CDR3 covers 21 residues.

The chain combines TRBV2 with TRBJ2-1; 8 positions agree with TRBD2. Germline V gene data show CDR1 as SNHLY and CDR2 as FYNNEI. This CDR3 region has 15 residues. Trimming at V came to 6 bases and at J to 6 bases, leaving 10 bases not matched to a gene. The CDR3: CASRGGVAGGNEQFF. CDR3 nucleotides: TGTGCCAGCAGGGGTGGGGTTGCGGGAGGCAATGAGCAGTTCTTC.

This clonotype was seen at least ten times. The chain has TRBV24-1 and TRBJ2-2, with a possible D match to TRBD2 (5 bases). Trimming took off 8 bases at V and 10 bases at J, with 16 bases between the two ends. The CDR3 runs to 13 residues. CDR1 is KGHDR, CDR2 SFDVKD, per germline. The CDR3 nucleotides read TGTGCCACCAAGCGCGGAGGAGGTCAGGAGCTGTTTTTT. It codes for CATKRGGGQELFF.

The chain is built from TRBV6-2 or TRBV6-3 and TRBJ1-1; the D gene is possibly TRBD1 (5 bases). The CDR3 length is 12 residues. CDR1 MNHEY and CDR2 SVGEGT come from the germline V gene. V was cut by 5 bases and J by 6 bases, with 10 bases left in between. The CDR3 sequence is CASSRRGAEAFF. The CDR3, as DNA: TGTGCCAGCAGTAGGAGGGGCGCTGAAGCTTTCTTT.